The rows below give T cell receptor beta chains drawn from one sample of a study of cytomegalovirus exposure and HLA in healthy donors. Sequenced by immunoSEQ multiplex PCR; TCRdb stores in-frame clones only, minus some. The sample lists 110,000 to 150,000 clones, approximately 84% occurring once. Sequencing was carried out using PBMCs. The receptors shown here come from a woman aged 60 to 75 in good health and CMV-seropositive. CDR3s include the opening cysteine and the closing phenylalanine or tryptophan. D genes are given only for firm matches. Expanded clones get a size class; other rows say once, few or many, or leave the size out.

D gene,clone size,J gene,V gene,CDR3 DNA,CDR3 protein
TRBD1,few,TRBJ2-7,TRBV6-6,TGTGCCAGCAGTAAGGGACAGGGAACCTACGAGCAGTACTTC,CASSKGQGTYEQYF
-,-,TRBJ2-1,TRBV7-3,TGTGCCAGCAGCCCGGGCGGGAACGATGAGCAGTTCTTC,CASSPGGNDEQFF
-,once,TRBJ2-2,TRBV7-7,TGTGCTAGCAGCGCAGGGGCCGGGGAGCTGTTTTTT,CASSAGAGELFF
-,-,TRBJ2-7,TRBV11-2,TGTGCCAGCAGCTTAGGCTGGTCCCGGGACTCGAGCTCCTACGAGCAGTACTTC,CASSLGWSRDSSSYEQYF
TRBD1,-,TRBJ1-1,TRBV6-1,TGTGCCAGCAGTAAACCTACAGGGGGCGGCACTGAAGCTTTCTTT,CASSKPTGGGTEAFF
-,-,TRBJ2-4,TRBV28,TGTGCCAGCAGTCCTCCCCGGGGGATGGGCAAAAACATTCAGTACTTC,CASSPPRGMGKNIQYF
-,few,TRBJ2-2,TRBV19,TGTGCCAGTTCAAGGGGATCGAACACCGGGGAGCTGTTTTTT,CASSRGSNTGELFF
-,-,TRBJ1-5,TRBV7-2,TGTGCCAGCAGCCCTAGTACCAATCAGCCCCAGCATTTT,CASSPSTNQPQHF
TRBD1,once,TRBJ2-5,TRBV5-6,TGTGCCAGCAGCCACACAGGGGGCTCGGATGGGACCCAGTACTTC,CASSHTGGSDGTQYF
-,once,TRBJ2-7,TRBV6-1,TGTGCCACTTTGGACAGACCCCGCTACGAGCAGTACTTC,CATLDRPRYEQYF
-,-,TRBJ2-7,TRBV27,TGTGCCAGCAGTTTCCAGGGGTTCGAAGCGTCCTACGAGCAGTACTTC,CASSFQGFEASYEQYF
-,-,TRBJ1-5,TRBV10-1,TGCGCCAGCACTTGTCTTGGAGGGCGGTATCAGCCCCAGCATTTT,CASTCLGGRYQPQHF
-,-,TRBJ2-1,TRBV4-3,TGCGCCAGCAGCCAAGGACTAATCGGACACAATGAGCAGTTCTTC,CASSQGLIGHNEQFF
-,once,TRBJ2-3,TRBV7-3,TGTGCCAGCAGCTTAGGTACAAGAGATACGCAGTATTTT,CASSLGTRDTQYF
TRBD1,few,TRBJ1-2,TRBV14,TGTGCCAGCAGCCAACACGACAGGGGGTTAGGTGGCTACACCTTC,CASSQHDRGLGGYTF
TRBD2,-,TRBJ2-2,TRBV7-2,TGTGCCAGCAGCTTAACTCTAGCGGACGGGGAGCTGTTTTTT,CASSLTLADGELFF
-,-,TRBJ2-3,TRBV27,TGTGCCAGCAGTACCTACAGGGCTCAGAGCACAGATACGCAGTATTTT,CASSTYRAQSTDTQYF
-,-,TRBJ1-2,TRBV7-2,TGTGCCAGCAGCTTTCAGGGGAGTGGTGGCTACACCTTC,CASSFQGSGGYTF
TRBD1,-,TRBJ2-7,TRBV6-1,TGTGCCAGCAGTATGCACAGGGGTGTCTACGAGCAGTACTTC,CASSMHRGVYEQYF
-,-,TRBJ2-7,TRBV7-2,TGTGCCAGCAGCTCGAACAGGGTTCACGACGAGCAGTACTTC,CASSSNRVHDEQYF
TRBD2,-,TRBJ2-7,TRBV30,TGTGCCTGGAGTCCCTTGGGACTAGCGGGAGTTGGTGAGCAGTACTTC,CAWSPLGLAGVGEQYF
-,-,TRBJ1-1,TRBV30,TGTGCCTGGAACATGCGGGGCTTGAACACTGAAGCTTTCTTT,CAWNMRGLNTEAFF
TRBD2,-,TRBJ2-3,TRBV9,TGTGCCAGCAGCCGGGGCGGGAGTGCAGATACGCAGTATTTT,CASSRGGSADTQYF
TRBD1,-,TRBJ2-7,TRBV29-1,TGCAGCGTTGTTCAGGGACAGGTTCAACGCGAGCAGTACTTC,CSVVQGQVQREQYF
-,-,TRBJ1-1,TRBV6-5,TGTGCCAGCAGTTACCGCCAACAGGATCTGAACACTGAAGCTTTCTTT,CASSYRQQDLNTEAFF
TRBD1,-,TRBJ1-4,TRBV7-9,TGTGCCAGCAGCTGGGGGACAGGGGATGAAAAACTGTTTTTT,CASSWGTGDEKLFF
TRBD2,few,TRBJ2-5,TRBV7-9,TGTGCCAGCACCGGTCGGGCTAGCGGGAGGGTATACGACGAGACCCAGTACTTC,CASTGRASGRVYDETQYF
TRBD1,-,TRBJ2-7,TRBV2,TGTGCCAGCGGCTGGGACAGGGTCTACGAGCAGTACTTC,CASGWDRVYEQYF
TRBD2,-,TRBJ2-7,TRBV2,TGTGCCAGCAGTGAGGGTGGGGGGGTACGGTACGAGCAGTACTTC,CASSEGGGVRYEQYF
-,once,TRBJ2-7,TRBV2,TGTGCCAGCAATCCCTCAAGGGGCCCTTACGAGCAGTACTTC,CASNPSRGPYEQYF
-,-,TRBJ2-1,TRBV2,TGTGCCAGCAGAATGGGGACTTTACCCTACAATGAGCAGTTCTTC,CASRMGTLPYNEQFF
TRBD2,-,TRBJ2-4,TRBV28,TGTGCCAGCAGTTCTCTCGGCGGGAGGGGCCCAAACATTCAGTACTTC,CASSSLGGRGPNIQYF
-,-,TRBJ2-4,TRBV15,TGTGCCACCAGCAGCCCCCATGAGGTAGCGGCCCAAAACATTCAGTACTTC,CATSSPHEVAAQNIQYF
-,-,TRBJ1-2,TRBV4-1,TGCGCCAGCAGCCCGGGGTCAGCCAGCTATGGCTACACCTTC,CASSPGSASYGYTF
-,-,TRBJ2-1,TRBV9,-,CASSVAPGTSGREFF
-,once,TRBJ1-2,TRBV28,TGTGCCAGCAGTTTAACCAGGGGCGATGGCTACACCTTC,CASSLTRGDGYTF
TRBD1,-,TRBJ1-2,TRBV28,TGTGCCAGCACCCGGACAGGGTCCAGCTATGGCTACACCTTC,CASTRTGSSYGYTF
TRBD1,once,TRBJ1-4,TRBV9,TGTGCCAGCAGCGTGGGACAGACGTATGATCAAAAACTGTTTTTT,CASSVGQTYDQKLFF
-,few,TRBJ2-2,TRBV7-8,TGTGCCAGCAGCCTCAGCGAGAAGAACACCGGGGAGCTGTTTTTT,CASSLSEKNTGELFF
-,once,TRBJ2-1,TRBV10-3,TGTGCCATTGGACTCAATGAGCAGTTCTTC,CAIGLNEQFF
-,-,TRBJ2-7,TRBV28,TGTGCCAGCAGTTTGGAGTCCCACGAGCAGTACTTC,CASSLESHEQYF
TRBD2,-,TRBJ2-1,TRBV28,TGTGCCAGCAGTTTCGGGGGACTAGCCTACAATGAGCAGTTCTTC,CASSFGGLAYNEQFF
-,-,TRBJ2-1,TRBV6-1,TGTGCCAGCAGTGAACCACTAGGGCCCCCTTCGAATGAGCAGTTCTTC,CASSEPLGPPSNEQFF
TRBD2,-,TRBJ2-3,TRBV19,TGTGCCAGTAGACGAGGGAGGGGTAATACGCAGTATTTT,CASRRGRGNTQYF
-,-,TRBJ2-7,TRBV4-1,TGCGCCAGCAGCCAAGAAATAGACAGATATTGGACCTACGAGCAGTACTTC,CASSQEIDRYWTYEQYF
-,-,TRBJ2-2,TRBV7-9,TGTGCCAGCAGCCGGGACACCCACACCGGGGAGCTGTTTTTT,CASSRDTHTGELFF
-,-,TRBJ1-1,TRBV6-5,TGTGCCAGCAGTTCGGCACAGAACCTAGAAGCTTTCTTT,CASSSAQNLEAFF
-,few,TRBJ1-1,TRBV7-3,TGTGCCAGCAGCCCGGGGTTGAACACTGAAGCTTTCTTT,CASSPGLNTEAFF
-,-,TRBJ2-4,TRBV2,TGTGCCAGCAGTTCAGGGTTGGGGAACATTCAGTACTTC,CASSSGLGNIQYF
-,-,TRBJ2-7,TRBV28,TGTGCCAGCGGATTACAGGGTTTGTACGAGCAGTACTTC,CASGLQGLYEQYF